The 22 T cell receptor beta chains below come from one sample, sequenced in a study of blood T cells in healthy people across ages. Primers used in a second PCR of about 6 to 12 cycles were a sample-barcoded 5' primer and a J-beta primer mix. TCRdb called the 5' RACE reads again in MiXCR, with one record for every CDR3 protein. Among about 680,000 distinct CDR3 sequences listed, around half were seen once. The sample consisted of blood. The receptors here all came from a woman aged 55-75 years in good health.

This chain uses TRBV12-5 with TRBJ1-2; 7 positions agree with TRBD1. V was clipped by 1 base and J by 8 bases; unmatched bases: 16. This CDR3 is built from 17 residues. Germline V gene sequence: CDR1 LGHNT, CDR2 FRNRAP. CDR3 region: CASGLENGTVSIGGYTF. CDR3 DNA sequence: TGTGCTAGTGGTTTGGAAAACGGGACAGTTAGTATCGGGGGCTACACCTTC.

This chain uses TRBV25-1 with TRBJ1-4; no clear D. V was pared by 10 bases and J by 0 bases, with 12 bases between. CDR3 length equals 14 residues. The germline V gene encodes CDR1 MGHDK and CDR2 SYGVNS. The CDR3: CATGDTATNEKLFF. The DNA of the CDR3 is TGTGCCACAGGAGATACTGCAACTAATGAAAAACTGTTTTTT.

In the case of this clonotype: The junction departs from germline at one end; a sequencing error may be responsible. V usage is TRBV3-1 and J usage is TRBJ2-7; 10 bases fit TRBD1. This CDR3 region has 15 residues. Germline CDR1 reads LGHDT; CDR2 reads YNNKEL (reference sequence). CDR3 DNA sequence: TGTGCCAGCAGCTTACGACAGGGGGCCTCCTTCGAGCAGTACTTC. It specifies CASSLRQGASFEQYF.

CDR3 sequence (DNA): TGTGCCAGCAGTGAACGGGCAGGCCTCTATGGCTACACCTTC. Encoded protein: CASSERAGLYGYTF. The J gene is TRBJ1-2, the V gene TRBV6-1, with D unresolved. Germline CDR1 and CDR2: MNHNS and SASEGT. The germline V and J ends were trimmed by 2 bases and 4 bases, with 11 bases remaining between them. The CDR3 runs 14 residues.

The chain uses TRBV10-3 and TRBJ2-1, with D possibly matching TRBD2 (5 bases). Trimming removed 4 bases from V and 7 bases from J, with 14 bases in between. CDR1 is ENHRY and CDR2 is SYGVKD in the germline V gene. The CDR3 is 14 amino acids. DNA for the CDR3: TGTGCCATCAGTGCTAAAGAGGGTCTGAATGAGCAGTTCTTC. Protein: CAISAKEGLNEQFF.

The chain is built from TRBV5-4 and TRBJ2-5; 7 bases are a match to TRBD1. The germline V gene has CDR1 SGHNT and CDR2 YYREEE (reference sequence). This CDR3 is 15 amino acids long. V shed 6 bases, J shed 5 bases, and the junction held 13 bases outside the gene matches. This chain's CDR3 is CASTRDSALQETQYF. In DNA form, the CDR3 reads TGTGCCAGCACAAGGGACAGCGCGCTTCAGGAGACCCAGTACTTC.

This chain connects TRBV7-9 to TRBJ2-2; D ambiguous. Trimming left V 1 base short and J 6 bases short, with 6 bases between. CDR3 length: 13 residues. Germline loops: CDR1 SEHNR, CDR2 FQNEAQ (reference sequence). CDR3 residues: CASSLGDSGELFF. DNA for the CDR3: TGTGCCAGCAGCTTAGGGGATTCCGGGGAGCTGTTTTTT. Based on the CDR3 plus reference TRBV7-9 and TRBJ2-2, the full variable domain is DTGVSQNPRHKITKRGQNVTFRCDPISEHNRLYWYRQTLGQGPEFLTYFQNEAQLEKSRLLSDRFSAERPKGSFSTLEIQRTEQGDSAMYLCASSLGDSGELFFGEGSRLTVL.

This chain uses TRBV27 with TRBJ2-1; D is perhaps TRBD2 (6 bases). Germline assignment: CDR1 MNHEY and CDR2 SMNVEV (reference sequence). The V end was cut by 0 bases, the J end by 4 bases, with 19 bases between. The CDR3 has 18 residues. The CDR3 region is CASSLSRGHGSRYNEQFF. The DNA of the CDR3 is TGTGCCAGCAGTTTATCGAGGGGTCACGGGAGTAGGTACAATGAGCAGTTCTTC.

The rearrangement joins TRBV20-1 to TRBJ2-5; D is unresolved. Germline V gene data show CDR1 as DFQATT and CDR2 as SNEGSKA (reference sequence). V was trimmed by 5 bases and J by 9 bases, leaving 13 bases between them. There are 11 residues in the CDR3. The chain's CDR3 is CSAASDQAQYF. As DNA, the CDR3 is TGCAGTGCTGCCAGCGACCAGGCCCAGTACTTC.

The genes are TRBV4-1 and TRBJ2-4, with D perhaps TRBD2 (7 bases). The germline V gene has CDR1 MGHRA and CDR2 YSYEKL. V shed 3 bases and J shed 3 bases, with 15 bases lying between them. The CDR3 spans 16 residues. DNA of the CDR3: TGCGCCAGCAGCCATAGGGGGGGCACTAACAAAAACATTCAGTACTTC. Protein sequence: CASSHRGGTNKNIQYF.

This clonotype was seen a handful of times. CDR3 protein: CASSLEGVSYNEQYF. In nucleotides, the CDR3 is TGCGCCAGCAGCTTGGAGGGGGTTTCCTACAATGAGCAGTACTTC. The rearrangement links TRBV5-1 to TRBJ2-1; D is possibly TRBD1 (6 bases). The J call may be wrong; the DNA end is better matched by TRBJ2-7. Germline V gene lookup returns CDR1 SGHRS and CDR2 YFSETQ. The CDR3 is made up of 15 amino acids.

The chain carries TRBV6-6 and TRBJ2-1; unclear D gene. The J call is in doubt because the DNA end fits TRBJ2-7 better. The CDR3 has 15 amino acids. Germline CDR1 reads MNHNY; CDR2 reads SVGAGI (reference sequence). The CDR3 region has the DNA TGTGCCAGCAGTTACTCGGTCTCCTCCTCCTACGAGCAGTACTTC. Translating it yields CASSYSVSSSYEQYF.

V usage is TRBV20-1 and J usage is TRBJ2-5; either TRBD1 or TRBD2 may fit D (6 bases each). Per the germline V gene, CDR1 is DFQATT and CDR2 is SNEGSKA (reference sequence). The CDR3 spans 15 residues. Trimming removed 1 base from V and 11 bases from J, with 23 bases in between. CDR3 sequence: CSARVRGRGGDGQYF. Written as DNA, the CDR3 is TGCAGTGCTAGAGTACGGGGCAGGGGAGGCGATGGGCAGTACTTC.

CDR3 protein: CASSLPDSTEAFF. CDR3 coding DNA: TGTGCCAGCAGCCTCCCGGACTCGACTGAAGCTTTCTTT. The chain combines TRBV7-3 with TRBJ1-1; D gene unclear. Trimming stripped 5 bases from V and 5 bases from J, with 12 bases between. CDR3 size: 13 residues. Germline values: CDR1 SGHTA, CDR2 FQGTGA.

This clonotype was seen a handful of times. The chain recombines TRBV9 with TRBJ2-7, with a weak D call TRBD1 (6 bases). CDR1 and CDR2 from the germline V gene are SGDLS and YYNGEE. The CDR3 loop spans 16 amino acids. The ends were cut back, 0 bases at V and 6 bases at J, with 19 bases in the middle. The CDR3 DNA follows: TGTGCCAGCAGCGTAGGTGGACCAGGGGCGGTCAGCGAGCAGTACTTC. As protein: CASSVGGPGAVSEQYF.

The gene calls are TRBV27 and TRBJ2-1; TRBD2 aligns across 9 bases. CDR1 is MNHEY and CDR2 is SMNVEV in the germline V gene (reference sequence). V lost 8 bases to trimming and J lost 3 bases; unmatched junction nucleotides: 2. This CDR3 contains 13 residues. CDR3 in DNA: TGTGCCAGCCAACTAGCGGGCTACAATGAGCAGTTCTTC. Protein product: CASQLAGYNEQFF.

The gene calls are TRBV5-1 and TRBJ2-5; a weak D match, TRBD2 (5 bases). This CDR3 is 16 amino acids long. The V and J ends lost 0 bases and 0 bases respectively, with 12 bases between them. CDR1 SGHRS and CDR2 YFSETQ come from the germline V gene. CDR3 bases: TGCGCCAGCAGCTTGGACCCGGACGGGGACCAAGAGACCCAGTACTTC. This encodes CASSLDPDGDQETQYF.

J is TRBJ2-7 and V is TRBV20-1; D not certain. The ends were cut back, 1 base at V and 2 bases at J, with 15 bases in the middle. In germline, CDR1 is DFQATT, CDR2 SNEGSKA (reference sequence). CDR3 length equals 15 residues. CDR3 sequence reads: CSARVAPLPTYEQYF. The CDR3 DNA sequence: TGCAGTGCTAGAGTTGCCCCGCTCCCTACCTACGAGCAGTACTTC.

The chain recombines TRBV20-1 with TRBJ2-1; 13 nucleotides align to TRBD2. The J call is uncertain, as TRBJ2-7 better fits the DNA end. Germline V gene sequence: CDR1 DFQATT, CDR2 SNEGSKA (reference sequence). This CDR3 spans 17 amino acids. CDR3 loop: CSAGPWTSGSWYNEQYF. Here the CDR3 DNA reads TGCAGTGCGGGGCCCTGGACTAGCGGGAGTTGGTACAATGAGCAGTACTTC.

This chain joins TRBV4-2 and TRBJ2-1; 8 bases match TRBD2. The J call may not be correct, given that the DNA end is closer to TRBJ2-7. CDR3 size: 14 residues. Per germline, CDR1 LGHNA and CDR2 YNFKEQ. The CDR3 sequence is CASRGLVVYNEQYF. In nucleotides, the CDR3 is TGTGCCAGCAGGGGACTAGTGGTGTACAATGAGCAGTACTTC.

At least ten counts were recorded for this clonotype. The chain combines TRBV5-1 with TRBJ2-5; D ambiguous. From germline, CDR1 is SGHRS and CDR2 YFSETQ. The CDR3 covers 13 residues. Trimming took 1 base from V and 3 from J, leaving 7 bases between them. For the CDR3, the DNA is TGCGCCAGCAGCTTGACTGGCAAAGAGACCCAGTACTTC. Translating gives CASSLTGKETQYF. Based on the CDR3 plus reference TRBV5-1 and TRBJ2-5, the full variable domain is KAGVTQTPRYLIKTRGQQVTLSCSPISGHRSVSWYQQTPGQGLQFLFEYFSETQRNKGNFPGRFSGRQFSNSRSEMNVSTLELGDSALYLCASSLTGKETQYFGPGTRLLVL.

This clonotype showed up just a few times. The chain recombines TRBV13 with TRBJ1-2; perhaps TRBD1 as D (5 bases). Deletions cut 1 base from V and 8 bases from J, with 11 bases between. The germline V gene has CDR1 PRHDT and CDR2 FYEKMQ (reference sequence). This CDR3 comprises 13 residues. In DNA form, the CDR3 reads TGTGCCAGCAGCTTAGTTACAGGCCTCGGCTACACCTTC. Encoded protein: CASSLVTGLGYTF.